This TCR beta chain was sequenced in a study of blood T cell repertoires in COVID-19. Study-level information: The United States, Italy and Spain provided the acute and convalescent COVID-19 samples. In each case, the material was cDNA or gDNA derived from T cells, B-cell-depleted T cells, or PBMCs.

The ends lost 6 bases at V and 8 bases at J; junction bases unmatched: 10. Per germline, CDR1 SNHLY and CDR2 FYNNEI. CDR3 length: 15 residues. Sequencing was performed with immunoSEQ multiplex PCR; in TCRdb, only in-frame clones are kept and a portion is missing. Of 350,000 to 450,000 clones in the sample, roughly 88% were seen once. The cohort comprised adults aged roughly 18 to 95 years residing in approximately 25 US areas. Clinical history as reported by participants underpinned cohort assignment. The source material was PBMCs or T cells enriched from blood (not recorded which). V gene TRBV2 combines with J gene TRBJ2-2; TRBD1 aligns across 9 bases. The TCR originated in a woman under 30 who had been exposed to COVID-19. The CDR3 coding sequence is TGTGCCAGCAGACCCGACAGGGGGAGGGGTGGGGAGCTGTTTTTT. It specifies CASRPDRGRGGELFF.